One T cell receptor (beta chain) is described in this entry. The antigen remains unidentified. This record belongs to a study of cytomegalovirus exposure and HLA in healthy donors. Study-level information: Most donors, around 81% of several hundred genotyped, fell in the Caucasian-associated ancestry cluster. Whole-study results and caveats: The dataset shows that most TCR sequences were rare, while some public TCRs occurred in many donors. Association of a missense DCLRE1C variant with TCR beta V- and J-gene trimming was reported in a later analysis.

The V segment lost 2 bases and the J segment 8 bases; nucleotides outside the gene matches: 4. The germline V gene has CDR1 MNHNY and CDR2 SVGAGI (reference sequence). The CDR3 length is 15 residues. The PCR employed 60 Vbeta primers together with 13 Jbeta primers. Clones were read by immunoSEQ multiplex PCR, and TCRdb kept only the in-frame ones, dropping some. The data contain 150,000 to 200,000 clones, approximately 84% of them singletons. The chain employs TRBV6-6 and TRBJ1-5; TRBD1 matches 12 bases. Source material: PBMCs. This sequence was found in a female donor in good health and CMV-seronegative. CDR3 residues: CASSYPGQGAKPQHF. CDR3 in DNA: TGTGCCAGCAGTTACCCGGGACAGGGGGCGAAGCCCCAGCATTTT.